The clone carrying this TCR beta chain was seen just once. Time point given: pretreatment peripheral blood. The study collected 1 to 8 samples per patient, pretreatment and on-treatment. The source of the sample is a study of PD-L1 blockade in urothelial cancer. Overall study: Patients took up atezolizumab at some point between 2012 and 2014 at 1,200 mg intravenously every 3 weeks. Male patients with bladder-origin urothelial cancer numbered about 85% of the 29. Median blood clonality was around 0.08, with around 77,000 unique TCRs.

V lost 5 bases, J lost 1 base, and 9 bases stayed unmatched. Per the germline V gene, CDR1 is SGHNT and CDR2 is YYREEE (reference sequence). The CDR3 extends over 17 amino acids. Using immunoSEQ multiplex PCR, the repertoire was profiled, and TCRdb retains in-frame clones only, with some absent. The sample includes approximately 88,000 clones, roughly 89% of them seen just once. This sample comprised PBMCs, obtained around atezolizumab (anti-PD-L1) treatment. This chain connects TRBV5-4 to TRBJ1-1; 12 nucleotides align to TRBD1. The sequence was obtained from a man in his sixties with urothelial cancer. The CDR3 DNA is TGTGCCAGCAGAAGCCATGGGACAGGGGGCAGGAACACTGAAGCTTTCTTT. Translated: CASRSHGTGGRNTEAFF.